By sample fraction, the clone carrying this T cell receptor (beta chain) is medium-sized (0.01 to 0.1%). Antigen specificity is unknown. Unique molecular identifiers were incorporated into the prepared TCRbeta library. TCRdb passed the PCR reads through MiXCR, listing each CDR3 protein once. The data hold approximately 7,100 distinct CDR3 sequences, with 16% observed a single time. This specimen belongs to a study of T-cell reconstitution after alpha-beta-depleted transplantation in children. The study's findings and limits: At the one-year point after transplant, T-cell counts and TCRbeta diversity were found to come mostly from T cells that had been newly produced. Surviving thymic progenitors and recipient T cells were the source of high TCRbeta diversity at day 60 in some patients. Two months or so post-transplant, alpha-beta T cells reportedly derived from several hundred expanded graft clones.

Trimming at V came to 6 bases and at J to 8 bases, leaving 12 bases not matched to a gene. Germline loops: CDR1 SEHNR, CDR2 FQNEAQ (reference sequence). The CDR3 sequence is 15 residues long. The sequence was obtained from a boy aged 2-15 years with acute lymphoblastic leukemia, due to receive a stem cell transplant. The sequenced sample was PBMCs, obtained before TCRalphabeta/CD19-depleted stem cell transplant. The chain joins TRBV7-9 to TRBJ2-1; 8 positions match TRBD2. CDR3 loop: CASSPRGGRFYEQFF. The CDR3 DNA follows: TGTGCCAGCAGTCCCCGCGGGGGGCGGTTTTATGAGCAGTTCTTC.